This T cell receptor (beta chain) emerged from a study of chemoradiotherapy in HPV16-positive cancers. Repertoires were sampled repeatedly during chemoradiotherapy. About this clone: Antigen unknown.

TCRdb's copy holds only in-frame clones and misses some; the assay was immunoSEQ multiplex PCR. Of more than 1,000 clones listed, roughly nine tenths are singletons. Findings of the study overall: Functional assays defining HPV-specific T cells used only a couple of HPV16-positive patients.

With 3 bases removed from V and 0 bases from J, the gap between germline ends came to 15 bases. The germline V gene encodes CDR1 GTSNPN and CDR2 SVGIG (reference sequence). There are 16 residues in the CDR3. The rearrangement joins TRBV30 to TRBJ2-1; tentatively, D is TRBD2 (6 bases). The material was tumor tissue, obtained from a patient who underwent chemoradiotherapy. The source of this sequence is a human donor with HPV-associated anogenital cancer. The CDR3 sequence: CAWRNPGESSYNEQFF. The CDR3 DNA reads TGTGCCTGGAGGAACCCGGGGGAAAGCTCCTACAATGAGCAGTTCTTC.